Listed here are 15 T cell receptor beta chains from one sample, sequenced in a study of T cell responses to AZD1222 COVID-19 vaccine. Measured with immunoSEQ multiplex PCR; TCRdb has only the in-frame clones, and not every one. The data contain about 160,000 clones, around 90% of them singletons. The sample in question was peripheral blood, obtained 28 days after the second AZD1222 dose. Receptors originate from an adult who received the AZD1222 COVID-19 vaccine.

The chain joins TRBV5-8 to TRBJ2-3, with a possible D match to TRBD2 (5 bases). CDR1 SGHTS and CDR2 YDEGEE come from the germline V gene. V lost 6 bases to trimming and J lost 3 bases, with 11 bases between them. CDR3 length equals 13 residues. CDR3 loop: CASTLLGTDTQYF. The CDR3 coding sequence is TGTGCCAGCACCTTACTAGGAACAGATACGCAGTATTTT.

The chain links TRBV11-3 to TRBJ2-2, with 12 bases lining up with TRBD2. CDR1 and CDR2 from the germline V gene are SGHNT and YENEEA. This CDR3 has 13 residues. Trimming at V came to 8 bases and at J to 8 bases, leaving 3 bases not matched to a gene. DNA for the CDR3: TGTGCCAGCCGACTAGCGGGGGAGGGGGAGCTGTTTTTT. Translation gives CASRLAGEGELFF. The whole variable domain, remainder taken from reference TRBV11-3 and TRBJ2-2, is EAGVVQSPRYKIIEKKQPVAFWCNPISGHNTLYWYLQNLGQGPELLIRYENEEAVDDSQLPKDRFSAERLKGVDSTLKIQPAELGDSAVYLCASRLAGEGELFFGEGSRLTVL.

This clone was recorded only once. The V call is TRBV7-8, the J call TRBJ2-1; weak D call: TRBD2 (6 bases). The CDR3 loop spans 14 amino acids. Trimming removed 3 bases at V and 14 bases at J, with 20 bases between. CDR1 is SGHVS and CDR2 is FQNEAQ in the germline V gene. This CDR3 is CASSLGSGTPGEFF. The CDR3 coding sequence is TGTGCCAGCAGCTTGGGGAGCGGAACGCCGGGGGAGTTCTTC.

This rearrangement joins TRBV10-3 to TRBJ1-5; TRBD1 matches 7 bases. The CDR3 extends over 15 amino acids. Trimming took 10 bases from V and 0 from J; bases not matched to a gene: 9. Germline loops: CDR1 ENHRY, CDR2 SYGVKD. As DNA, the CDR3 is TGTGCCACCGGGACAGATAGTCTTAGCAATCAGCCCCAGCATTTT. Translated: CATGTDSLSNQPQHF.

The V and J genes are TRBV7-9 and TRBJ2-7, with 10 bases aligning to TRBD2. CDR1 and CDR2 from the germline V gene are SEHNR and FQNEAQ (reference sequence). The CDR3 length is 13 residues. Germline trimming cut 4 bases from V and 3 bases from J; bases unmatched to any gene: 0. The CDR3 DNA reads as TGTGCCAGCAGCTCTAGCGGGAGCTACGAGCAGTACTTC. It translates to CASSSSGSYEQYF.

The gene calls are TRBV6-2 or TRBV6-3 and TRBJ1-5; D call uncertain. CDR3 size: 16 residues. V lost 7 bases and J 5 bases, leaving 21 bases between the germline ends. Germline loops: CDR1 MNHEY, CDR2 SVGEGT. The CDR3 protein is CASTPSFGNGDQPQHF. The CDR3 coding sequence is TGTGCCAGCACCCCGTCCTTTGGTAACGGAGATCAGCCCCAGCATTTT.

The genes are TRBV19 and TRBJ2-3, with 12 bases identical to TRBD2. CDR3 length: 16 residues. V was pared by 5 bases and J by 4 bases, with 7 bases of the junction left unmatched. CDR1 LNHDA and CDR2 SQIVND come from the germline V gene (reference sequence). CDR3 nucleotide sequence: TGTGCCAGTAGTCCCCTAGCGGGAGGGTTAGCAGATACGCAGTATTTT. It is translated as CASSPLAGGLADTQYF.

The rearrangement uses TRBV12-3 or TRBV12-4 and TRBJ2-7; 8 nucleotides align to TRBD2. The CDR3 contains 13 residues. Trimming removed 6 bases from V and 5 bases from J; junction bases left unmatched: 6. The CDR3 DNA sequence: TGTGCCAGCAGCAAGAGACTAGCGAACGAGCAGTACTTC. The encoded protein is CASSKRLANEQYF.

This sequence joins TRBV27 and TRBJ2-3; D uncertain. The germline V gene has CDR1 MNHEY and CDR2 SMNVEV (reference sequence). CDR3 length: 14 amino acids. V was pared by 2 bases and J by 3 bases, with 9 bases between. The CDR3 region has the DNA TGTGCCAGCAGTTTAAGCCTAGATACAGATACGCAGTATTTT. This codes for CASSLSLDTDTQYF.

This sequence joins TRBV2 and TRBJ1-3; 8 bases map to TRBD1. The germline V gene encodes CDR1 SNHLY and CDR2 FYNNEI. This CDR3 comprises 17 residues. V shed 7 bases, J shed 0 bases, and the junction held 11 bases outside the gene matches. CDR3 protein: CASNSRGHRSSGNTIYF. Here the CDR3 DNA reads TGTGCCAGCAACAGCAGGGGGCACCGGAGCTCTGGAAACACCATATATTTT.

The CDR3 reads CASSLQGSNTEAFF. The DNA of the CDR3 is TGCGCCAGCAGCTTGCAGGGGTCGAACACTGAAGCTTTCTTT. The rearrangement links TRBV5-1 to TRBJ1-1, with a weak D call TRBD1 (6 bases). Trimming removed 1 base from V and 1 base from J, with 8 bases in between. The germline CDR1 and CDR2 sequences are SGHRS and YFSETQ. CDR3 length: 14 amino acids.

V and J are TRBV7-3 and TRBJ2-3, with 10 bases matching TRBD2. Germline lookup yields CDR1 SGHTA and CDR2 FQGTGA. CDR3 length equals 16 residues. V lost 5 bases and J lost 0; bases outside the gene matches: 5. The CDR3 region is CASSEGLATSTDTQYF. The DNA of the CDR3 is TGTGCCAGCAGCGAGGGACTAGCGACGAGCACAGATACGCAGTATTTT. Combining the CDR3 with reference TRBV7-3 and TRBJ2-3 gives the whole variable domain GAGVSQTPSNKVTEKGKYVELRCDPISGHTALYWYRQSLGQGPEFLIYFQGTGAADDSGLPNDRFFAVRPEGSVSTLKIQRTERGDSAVYLCASSEGLATSTDTQYFGPGTRLTVL.

This rearrangement joins TRBV5-4 to TRBJ2-7, with D unresolved. V was pared by 0 bases and J by 2 bases, with 12 bases between. Germline V lookup: CDR1 SGHNT, CDR2 YYREEE (reference sequence). The CDR3 length is 15 residues. Written as DNA, the CDR3 is TGTGCCAGCAGCTTGGTGGGCAGTAACCCCTACGAGCAGTACTTC. It yields the protein CASSLVGSNPYEQYF.

This clone was seen a single time. The chain couples TRBV5-1 to TRBJ1-2; 9 bases match TRBD1. J gave up 8 bases and V 4 bases, and 9 bases lay outside the gene matches. The CDR3 runs 14 residues. Germline loops: CDR1 SGHRS, CDR2 YFSETQ. CDR3 amino acids: CASSQIPGQGGYTF. The CDR3 DNA reads TGCGCCAGCAGCCAAATTCCGGGACAGGGAGGCTACACCTTC.

The chain joins TRBV28 to TRBJ1-2; D might be TRBD1 (6 bases). There are 13 residues in the CDR3. CDR1 MDHEN and CDR2 SYDVKM come from the germline V gene. Trimming took 3 bases from V and 4 from J, leaving 9 bases between them. In nucleotides, the CDR3 is TGTGCCAGCAGTTTCGGGGACACCTATGGCTACACCTTC. Translated, it gives CASSFGDTYGYTF.